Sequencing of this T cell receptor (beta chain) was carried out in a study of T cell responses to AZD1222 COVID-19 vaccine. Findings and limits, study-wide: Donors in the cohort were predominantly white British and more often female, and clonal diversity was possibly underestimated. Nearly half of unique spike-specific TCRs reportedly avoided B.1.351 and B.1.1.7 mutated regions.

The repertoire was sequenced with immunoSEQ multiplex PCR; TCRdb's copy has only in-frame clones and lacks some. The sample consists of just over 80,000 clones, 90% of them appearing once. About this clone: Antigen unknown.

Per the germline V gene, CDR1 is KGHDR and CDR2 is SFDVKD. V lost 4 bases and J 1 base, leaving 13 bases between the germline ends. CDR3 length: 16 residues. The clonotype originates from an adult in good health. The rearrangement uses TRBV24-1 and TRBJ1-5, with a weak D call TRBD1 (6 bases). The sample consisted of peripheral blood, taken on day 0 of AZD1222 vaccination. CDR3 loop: CATSDGGRASNQPQHF. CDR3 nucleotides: TGTGCCACCAGTGACGGGGGCAGAGCGAGCAATCAGCCCCAGCATTTT.